The following is a T cell receptor (beta chain) sequence with its context. The data belong to a study of shared T cell receptors in the human thymus. The germline V and J ends were trimmed by 5 bases and 0 bases, with 13 bases remaining between them. This CDR3 region has 16 residues. Germline V CDR1 and CDR2: MNHEY, SMNVEV (reference sequence). This table comes from immunoSEQ multiplex PCR, and its TCRdb copy is limited to in-frame clones, with some not included. This sample yields over 350,000 clones, of which around 93% are seen a single time; around 0.019% belongs to the top ten. The chain carries TRBV27 and TRBJ2-2, with D perhaps given as TRBD1 or TRBD2 (5 bases each). The TCR comes from a human donor. Input material: thymocytes. The chain's CDR3 is CASSGTGTANTGELFF. The DNA of the CDR3 is TGTGCCAGCAGTGGGACCGGGACGGCGAACACCGGGGAGCTGTTTTTT.